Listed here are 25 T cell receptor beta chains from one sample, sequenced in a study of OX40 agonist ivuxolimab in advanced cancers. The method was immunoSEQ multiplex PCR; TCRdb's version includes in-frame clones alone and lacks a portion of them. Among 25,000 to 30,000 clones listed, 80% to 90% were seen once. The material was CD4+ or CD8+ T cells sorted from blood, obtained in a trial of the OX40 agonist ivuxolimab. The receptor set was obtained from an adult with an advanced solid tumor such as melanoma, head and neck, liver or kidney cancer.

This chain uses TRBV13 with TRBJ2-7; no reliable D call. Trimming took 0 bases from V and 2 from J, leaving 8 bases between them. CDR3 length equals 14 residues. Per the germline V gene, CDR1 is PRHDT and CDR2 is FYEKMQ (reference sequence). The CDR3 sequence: CASSLGGLPYEQYF. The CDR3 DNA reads TGTGCCAGCAGCTTAGGCGGGCTCCCCTACGAGCAGTACTTC.

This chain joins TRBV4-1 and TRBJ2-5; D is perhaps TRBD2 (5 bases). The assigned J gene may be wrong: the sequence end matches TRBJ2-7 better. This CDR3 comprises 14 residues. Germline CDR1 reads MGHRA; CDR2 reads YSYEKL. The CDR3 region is CASSSTGLNYEQYF. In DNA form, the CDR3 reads TGCGCCAGCAGCTCCACGGGGTTAAACTACGAGCAGTACTTC.

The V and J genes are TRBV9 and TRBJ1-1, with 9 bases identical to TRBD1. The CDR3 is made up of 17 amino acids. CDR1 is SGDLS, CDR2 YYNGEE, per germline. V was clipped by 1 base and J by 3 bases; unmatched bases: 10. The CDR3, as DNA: TGTGCCAGCAGCGTATCCCCGGGACAGGGTCGGCACACTGAAGCTTTCTTT. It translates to CASSVSPGQGRHTEAFF.

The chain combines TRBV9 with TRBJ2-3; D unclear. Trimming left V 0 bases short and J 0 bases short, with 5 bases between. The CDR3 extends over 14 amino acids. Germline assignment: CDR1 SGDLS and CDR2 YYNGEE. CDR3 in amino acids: CASSVDFSTDTQYF. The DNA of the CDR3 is TGTGCCAGCAGCGTAGACTTTAGCACAGATACGCAGTATTTT.

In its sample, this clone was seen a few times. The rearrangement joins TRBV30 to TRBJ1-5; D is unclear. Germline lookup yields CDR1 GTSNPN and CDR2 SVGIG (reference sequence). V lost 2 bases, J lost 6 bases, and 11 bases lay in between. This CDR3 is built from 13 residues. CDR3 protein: CAWSSNTGQPQHF. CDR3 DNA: TGTGCCTGGAGTTCAAACACGGGTCAGCCCCAGCATTTT.

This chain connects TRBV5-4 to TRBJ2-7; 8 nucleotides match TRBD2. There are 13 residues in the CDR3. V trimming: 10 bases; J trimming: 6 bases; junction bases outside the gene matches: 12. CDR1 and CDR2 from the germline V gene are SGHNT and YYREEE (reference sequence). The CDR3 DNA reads TGTGCCTTCACCGGGACTAGAGGCTTCGAGCAGTACTTC. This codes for CAFTGTRGFEQYF. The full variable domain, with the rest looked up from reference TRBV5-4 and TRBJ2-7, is ETGVTQSPTHLIKTRGQQVTLRCSSQSGHNTVSWYQQALGQGPQFIFQYYREEENGRGNFPPRFSGLQFPNYSSELNVNALELDDSALYLCAFTGTRGFEQYFGPGTRLTVT.

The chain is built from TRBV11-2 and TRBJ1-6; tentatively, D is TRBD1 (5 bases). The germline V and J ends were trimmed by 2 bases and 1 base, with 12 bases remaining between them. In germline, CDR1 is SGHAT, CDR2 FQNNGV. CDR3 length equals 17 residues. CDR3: CASSLFGSGSYNSPLHF. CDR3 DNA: TGTGCCAGCAGCTTATTTGGTTCAGGGTCCTATAATTCACCCCTCCACTTT.

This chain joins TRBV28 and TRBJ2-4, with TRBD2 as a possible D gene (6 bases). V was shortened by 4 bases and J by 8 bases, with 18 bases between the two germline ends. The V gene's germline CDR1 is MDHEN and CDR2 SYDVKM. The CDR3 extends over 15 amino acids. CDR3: CASSSPRVGGDIQYF. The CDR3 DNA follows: TGTGCCAGCAGTTCACCTAGGGTGGGGGGTGACATTCAGTACTTC.

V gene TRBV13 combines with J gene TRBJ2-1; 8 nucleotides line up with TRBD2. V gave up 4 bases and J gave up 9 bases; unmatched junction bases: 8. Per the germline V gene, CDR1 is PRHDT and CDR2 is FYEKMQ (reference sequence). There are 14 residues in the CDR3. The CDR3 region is CASSSARGGSEQFF. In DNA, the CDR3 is TGTGCCAGCAGCTCGGCCCGCGGGGGGAGTGAGCAGTTCTTC.

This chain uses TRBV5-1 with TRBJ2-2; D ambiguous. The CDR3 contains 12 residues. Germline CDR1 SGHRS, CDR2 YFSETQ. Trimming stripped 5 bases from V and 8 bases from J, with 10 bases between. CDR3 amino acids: CASSPDTGELFF. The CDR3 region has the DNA TGCGCCAGCAGTCCCGATACGGGGGAGCTGTTTTTT.

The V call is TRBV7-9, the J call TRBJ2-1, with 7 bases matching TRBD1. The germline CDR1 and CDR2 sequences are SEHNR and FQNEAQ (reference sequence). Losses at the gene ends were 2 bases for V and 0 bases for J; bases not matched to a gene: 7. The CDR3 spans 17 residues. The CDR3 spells CASSLKAAGGSYNEQFF. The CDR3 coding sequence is TGTGCCAGCAGCTTAAAGGCGGCAGGGGGCTCCTACAATGAGCAGTTCTTC.

CDR3 bases: TGTGCCAGCAGTTACTCCGCGGGCTACGAGCAGTACTTC. Its protein is CASSYSAGYEQYF. V is TRBV6-5 and J is TRBJ2-7, with a possible D match to TRBD2 (5 bases). The V gene lost 0 bases and the J gene lost 3 bases, with 6 bases spanning the gap. This CDR3 comprises 13 residues. From germline, CDR1 is MNHEY and CDR2 SVGAGI.

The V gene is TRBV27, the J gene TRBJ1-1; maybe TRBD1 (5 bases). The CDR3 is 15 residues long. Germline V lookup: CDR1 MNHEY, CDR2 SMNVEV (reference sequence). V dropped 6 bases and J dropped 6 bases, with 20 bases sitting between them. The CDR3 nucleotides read TGTGCCAGCAGCTTAGGGGACGTCTCTGCCTCTGAAGCTTTCTTT. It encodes CASSLGDVSASEAFF.

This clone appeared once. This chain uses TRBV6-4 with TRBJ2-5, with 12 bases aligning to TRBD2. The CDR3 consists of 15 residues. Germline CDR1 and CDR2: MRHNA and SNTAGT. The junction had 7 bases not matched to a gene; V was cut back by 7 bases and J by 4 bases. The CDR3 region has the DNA TGTGCCAGCACCCCCCTGACTAGCGGGGGAGAGACCCAGTACTTC. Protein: CASTPLTSGGETQYF.

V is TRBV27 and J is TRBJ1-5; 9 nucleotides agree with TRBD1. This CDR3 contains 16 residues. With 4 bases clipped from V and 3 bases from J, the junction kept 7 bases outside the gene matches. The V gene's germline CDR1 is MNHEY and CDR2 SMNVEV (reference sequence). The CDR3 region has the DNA TGTGCCAGCAGTTCAACCCGGGACAGGGACAATCAGCCCCAGCATTTT. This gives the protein CASSSTRDRDNQPQHF.

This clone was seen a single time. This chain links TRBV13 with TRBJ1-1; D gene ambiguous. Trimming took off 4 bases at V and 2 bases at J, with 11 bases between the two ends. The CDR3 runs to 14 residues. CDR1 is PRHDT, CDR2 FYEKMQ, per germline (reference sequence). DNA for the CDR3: TGTGCCAGCAGCTCTCAGCTTAGAAACACTGAAGCTTTCTTT. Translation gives CASSSQLRNTEAFF.

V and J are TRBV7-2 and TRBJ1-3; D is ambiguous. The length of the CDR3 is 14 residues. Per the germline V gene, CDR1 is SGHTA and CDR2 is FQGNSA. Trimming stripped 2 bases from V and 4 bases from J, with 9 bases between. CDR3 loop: CASSLSGAGNTIYF. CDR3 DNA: TGTGCCAGCAGCTTATCGGGCGCGGGAAACACCATATATTTT.

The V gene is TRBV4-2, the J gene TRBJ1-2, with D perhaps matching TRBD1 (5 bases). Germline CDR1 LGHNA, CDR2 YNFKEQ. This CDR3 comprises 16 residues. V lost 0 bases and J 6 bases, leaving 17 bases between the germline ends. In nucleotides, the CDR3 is TGTGCCAGCAGCCAAGATTTGGGGCTCCGGGGGGATGGCTACACCTTC. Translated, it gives CASSQDLGLRGDGYTF.

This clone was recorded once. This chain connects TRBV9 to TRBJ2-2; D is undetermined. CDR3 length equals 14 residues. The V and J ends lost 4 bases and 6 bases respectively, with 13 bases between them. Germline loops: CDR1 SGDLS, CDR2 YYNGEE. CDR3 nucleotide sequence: TGTGCCAGCAGCTCCTATTTGAGTCCCGGGGAGCTGTTTTTT. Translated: CASSSYLSPGELFF. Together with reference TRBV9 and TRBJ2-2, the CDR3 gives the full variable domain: DSGVTQTPKHLITATGQRVTLRCSPRSGDLSVYWYQQSLDQGLQFLIQYYNGEERAKGNILERFSAQQFPDLHSELNLSSLELGDSALYFCASSSYLSPGELFFGEGSRLTVL.

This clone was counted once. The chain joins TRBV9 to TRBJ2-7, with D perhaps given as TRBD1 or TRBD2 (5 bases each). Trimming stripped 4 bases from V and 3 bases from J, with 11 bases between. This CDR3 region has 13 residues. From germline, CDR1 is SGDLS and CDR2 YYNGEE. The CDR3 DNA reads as TGTGCCAGCAGCCGGGGCAGGGACTACGAGCAGTACTTC. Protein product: CASSRGRDYEQYF.

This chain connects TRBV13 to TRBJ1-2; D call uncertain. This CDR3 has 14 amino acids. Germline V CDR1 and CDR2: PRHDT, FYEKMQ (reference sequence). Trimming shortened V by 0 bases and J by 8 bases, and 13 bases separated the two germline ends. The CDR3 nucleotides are TGTGCCAGCAGCTTAGGGGTCAATATGGGCGGCTACACCTTC. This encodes CASSLGVNMGGYTF. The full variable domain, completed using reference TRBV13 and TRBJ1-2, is AAGVIQSPRHLIKEKRETATLKCYPIPRHDTVYWYQQGPGQDPQFLISFYEKMQSDKGSIPDRFSAQQFSDYHSELNMSSLELGDSALYFCASSLGVNMGGYTFGSGTRLTVV.

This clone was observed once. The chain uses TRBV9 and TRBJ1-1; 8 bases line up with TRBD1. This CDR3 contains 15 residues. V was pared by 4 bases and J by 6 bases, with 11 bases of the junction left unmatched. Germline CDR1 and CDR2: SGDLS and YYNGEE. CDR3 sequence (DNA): TGTGCCAGCAGCTCCGCCAGGGGGCCTGACCCTGAAGCTTTCTTT. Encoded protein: CASSSARGPDPEAFF.

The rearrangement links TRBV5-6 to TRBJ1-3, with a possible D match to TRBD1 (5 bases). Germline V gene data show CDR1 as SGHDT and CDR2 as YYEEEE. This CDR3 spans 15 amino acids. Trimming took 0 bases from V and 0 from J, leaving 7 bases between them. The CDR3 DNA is TGTGCCAGCAGCTTGGGGGGGAGCTCTGGAAACACCATATATTTT. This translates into CASSLGGSSGNTIYF.

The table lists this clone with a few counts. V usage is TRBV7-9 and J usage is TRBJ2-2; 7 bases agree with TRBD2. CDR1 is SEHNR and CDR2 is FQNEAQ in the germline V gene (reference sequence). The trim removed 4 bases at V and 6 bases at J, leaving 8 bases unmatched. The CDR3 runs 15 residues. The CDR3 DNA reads TGTGCCAGCAGCTCTCCGGGCGGGAGTGCCGGGGAGCTGTTTTTT. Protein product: CASSSPGGSAGELFF.

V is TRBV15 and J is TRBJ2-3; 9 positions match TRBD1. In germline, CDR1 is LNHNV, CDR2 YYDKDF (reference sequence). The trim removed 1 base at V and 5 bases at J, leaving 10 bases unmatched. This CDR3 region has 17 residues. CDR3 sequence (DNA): TGTGCCACCAGCAGAGTAGGGAACAGGGGGCGAGGAGATACGCAGTATTTT. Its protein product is CATSRVGNRGRGDTQYF.